This TCR beta chain was sequenced in a study of cytomegalovirus exposure and HLA in healthy donors. This clone occurred a few times. Its antigen is still unknown. With 60 Vbeta and 13 Jbeta primers, the PCR was carried out. Study processing details: A follow-up analysis tallied around 80 million unique TCR beta chains, some 9.9 million shared. Produced via immunoSEQ multiplex PCR; TCRdb's table is partial and in-frame only. The D gene and trimming were derived from the DNA, and the V and J assignments and clone size from that table. Of over 150,000 clones listed, about four fifths were seen once; the top ten hold around 5%. V trimming: 3 bases; J trimming: 2 bases; junction bases outside the gene matches: 6. CDR1 and CDR2 (germline): LNHDA, SQIVND (reference sequence). This CDR3 has 15 amino acids. Findings and caveats of the study: Researchers left out some V segments, among them TRBV6-2 and TRBV6-3, as indistinguishable. Later on, an analysis showed TCR association rates differing by HLA locus, with DRB1 the most and HLA-C the fewest. Further analysis, carried out later, found HLA-associated TCR beta chains more clonally expanded than equally common other chains.

V and J are TRBV19 and TRBJ2-7, with 8 bases matching TRBD2. Sequencing used PBMCs. This clonotype was obtained from a girl aged 5 to 17 in good health and CMV-seropositive. The CDR3 here is CASSIGSGGTYEQYF. CDR3 in DNA: TGTGCCAGTAGTATTGGGAGCGGGGGTACCTACGAGCAGTACTTC.